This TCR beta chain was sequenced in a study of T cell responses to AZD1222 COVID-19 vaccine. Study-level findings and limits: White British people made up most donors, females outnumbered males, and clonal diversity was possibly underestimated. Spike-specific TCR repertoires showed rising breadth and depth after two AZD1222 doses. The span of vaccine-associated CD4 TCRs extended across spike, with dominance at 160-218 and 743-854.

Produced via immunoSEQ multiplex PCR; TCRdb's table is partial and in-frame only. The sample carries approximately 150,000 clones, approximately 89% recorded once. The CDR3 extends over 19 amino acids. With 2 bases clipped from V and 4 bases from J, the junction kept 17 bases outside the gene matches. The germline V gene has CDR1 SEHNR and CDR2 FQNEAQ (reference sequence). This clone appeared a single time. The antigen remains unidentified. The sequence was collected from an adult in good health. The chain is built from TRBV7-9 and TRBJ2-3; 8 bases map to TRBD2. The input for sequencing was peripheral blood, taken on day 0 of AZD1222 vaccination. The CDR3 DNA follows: TGTGCCAGCAGCTTACCCGCCGGGACTAGTACCCCTCTGTCAGATACGCAGTATTTT. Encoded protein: CASSLPAGTSTPLSDTQYF.